This T cell receptor beta chain was identified during a study of blood T cells in healthy people across ages. About this clonotype itself: No antigen is known for it.

Regarding the study as a whole: Unsorted PBMC input precluded a conclusive naive versus antigen-experienced comparison.

Primers used in a second PCR of about 7 to 12 cycles were a sample-barcoded 5' primer and a J-beta primer mix. With 12 random nucleotides, a template-switch adaptor tagged each individual cDNA molecule. In TCRdb, the 5' RACE reads were re-called with MiXCR into one record per CDR3 protein. Seen here are around 800,000 distinct CDR3 sequences, under 30% observed once, and the top ten hold around 3%. Trimming cost V 4 bases and J 2 bases; bases outside gene matches: 2. Per germline, CDR1 KGHDR and CDR2 SFDVKD. This CDR3 is 14 amino acids long. These data also formed part of another study, on T cells of mothers and their children.

The receptor was derived from a boy between 10 and 17 years old in good health. The rearrangement uses TRBV24-1 and TRBJ2-3; TRBD2 agrees at 7 bases. Sequenced input: blood. CDR3: CATSEAGITDTQYF. DNA for the CDR3: TGTGCCACCAGTGAAGCGGGGATCACAGATACGCAGTATTTT.